This TCR beta chain was recovered during a study of glioma-infiltrating T cells. Study at large: Glioma patients had dexamethasone for six or fewer days before surgery.

J gave up 1 base and V 7 bases, and 4 bases lay outside the gene matches. This CDR3 region has 14 residues. Germline CDR1 and CDR2: SGHVS and FQNEAQ. TCR alpha and beta CDR3 regions were amplified from RNA using iRepertoire nested multiplex PCR. TCRdb ran MiXCR on the multiplex PCR reads and lists one entry per CDR3 protein. The sample holds 300,000 to 450,000 distinct CDR3 sequences, about 40% seen once. This receptor was taken from a human donor with low-grade glioma or glioblastoma, undergoing nonglioma brain surgery, or in good health (not recorded which). The gene calls are TRBV7-8 and TRBJ2-1, with 7 bases identical to TRBD1. The sequencing sample was made of glioma tissue, nonneoplastic brain tissue, or PBMCs (not recorded which). CDR3 sequence: CASTDRVSYNEQFF. The DNA for the CDR3 is TGTGCCAGCACCGACAGGGTGTCCTACAATGAGCAGTTCTTC.